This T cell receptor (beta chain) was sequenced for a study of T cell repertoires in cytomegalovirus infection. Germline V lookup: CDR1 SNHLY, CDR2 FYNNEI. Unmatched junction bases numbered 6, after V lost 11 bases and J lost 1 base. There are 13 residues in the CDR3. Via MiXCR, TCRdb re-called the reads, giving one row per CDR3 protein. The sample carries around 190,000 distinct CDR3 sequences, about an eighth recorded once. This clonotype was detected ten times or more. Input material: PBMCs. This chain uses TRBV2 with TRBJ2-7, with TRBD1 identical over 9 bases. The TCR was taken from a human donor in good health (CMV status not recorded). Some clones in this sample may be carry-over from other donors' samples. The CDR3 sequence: CASTGQGSYEQYF. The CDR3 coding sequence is TGTGCCTCCACGGGACAGGGTTCCTACGAGCAGTACTTC.